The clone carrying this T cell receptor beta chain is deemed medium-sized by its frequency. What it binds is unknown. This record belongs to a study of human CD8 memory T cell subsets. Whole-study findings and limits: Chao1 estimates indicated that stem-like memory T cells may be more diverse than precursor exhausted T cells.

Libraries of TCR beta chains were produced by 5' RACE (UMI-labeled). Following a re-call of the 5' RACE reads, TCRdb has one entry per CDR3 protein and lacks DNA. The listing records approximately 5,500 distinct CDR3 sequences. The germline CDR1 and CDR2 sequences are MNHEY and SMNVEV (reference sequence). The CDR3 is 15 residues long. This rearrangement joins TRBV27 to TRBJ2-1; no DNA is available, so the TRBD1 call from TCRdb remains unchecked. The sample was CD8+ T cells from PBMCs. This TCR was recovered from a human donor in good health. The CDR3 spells CASSGGQVNYNEQFF.